The next 2 T cell receptor beta chains were all read from a single sample in a study of T cell repertoires in cytomegalovirus infection. Their cognate antigens are unknown. TCRdb independently ran MiXCR on the reads; one entry per CDR3 protein. The profile shows around 300,000 distinct CDR3 sequences, about 20% of them singletons. Sequencing was performed on cultured PBMCs, taken from culture after CMV antigen stimulation. The receptors derive from a human donor in good health (CMV status not recorded). Some clones in this sample may be carry-over from other donors' samples.

This clonotype was found many times. This chain connects TRBV29-1 to TRBJ1-1; no clear D gene. V was shortened by 6 bases and J by 6 bases, with 17 bases between the two germline ends. There are 13 residues in the CDR3. CDR1 and CDR2 from the germline V gene are SQVTM and ANQGSEA. CDR3 residues: CSVKNRKDAEAFF. The CDR3 bases are TGCAGCGTAAAAAATAGGAAGGACGCTGAAGCTTTCTTT.

The chain combines TRBV7-3 with TRBJ2-5; 11 bases fit TRBD2. The CDR3 covers 14 residues. The V gene end was trimmed by 6 bases and the J gene end by 4 bases; junction bases not matched to a gene: 4. Germline V gene sequence: CDR1 SGHTA, CDR2 FQGTGA. The CDR3 loop reads CASSHGLAGETQYF. In DNA, the CDR3 is TGTGCCAGCAGTCACGGACTAGCGGGAGAGACCCAGTACTTC. The complete variable domain, with remaining parts taken from reference TRBV7-3 and TRBJ2-5, reads GAGVSQTPSNKVTEKGKYVELRCDPISGHTALYWYRQSLGQGPEFLIYFQGTGAADDSGLPNDRFFAVRPEGSVSTLKIQRTERGDSAVYLCASSHGLAGETQYFGPGTRLLVL.